These T cell receptor beta chains were read from a single sample in a study of a mutant IDH1 vaccine in newly diagnosed glioma. These receptors' targets are unknown. Profiling relied on immunoSEQ multiplex PCR, and the TCRdb table lists in-frame clones only, not all of them. The data show tens of thousands of clones, approximately 65% seen once. The sample was peripheral blood mononuclear cells (PBMCs), taken from a glioma patient whose treatment included an IDH1 peptide vaccine. Receptors originate from a man aged 40-55 years with glioma. Some clones in this sample may be carry-over from other donors' samples. The conserved cysteine and the conserved F or W are not part of the CDR3 here.

CDR3 protein,V gene,CDR3 length,J gene
ASSPSGGAYEQY,TRBV9,12,TRBJ2-7
ASSLSDHQETQY,TRBV7-7,12,TRBJ2-5
ASTGGVQPQH,TRBV6-5,10,TRBJ1-5
ASSLLGGTEAF,TRBV13,11,TRBJ1-1
ASSVALGSTDTQY,TRBV9,13,TRBJ2-3
ASGLAGNSPLH,TRBV6-5,11,TRBJ1-6
ASSKRRGARTEAF,TRBV14,13,TRBJ1-1
ASSPQVELNTEAF,TRBV5-1,13,TRBJ1-1
ASSAIAGENTGELF,TRBV5-1,14,TRBJ2-2
AWSVNTEAF,TRBV30,9,TRBJ1-1
ASSPGTGRNTEAF,TRBV18,13,TRBJ1-1